Listed below are T cell receptor beta chains from one sample, sequenced in a study of T cell responses to AZD1222 COVID-19 vaccine. Assay used: immunoSEQ multiplex PCR; TCRdb lists only in-frame clones, some missing. The sample holds around 97,000 clones, 90% seen once. This material consisted of peripheral blood, taken on day 0 of AZD1222 vaccination. All receptors come from an adult in good health. CDR3s include the opening cysteine and the closing phenylalanine or tryptophan.

13,TRBJ1-6,TRBV30,CASTGQNSSPLHF
15,TRBJ1-2,TRBV5-6,CASSLRWELAPGYTF
15,TRBJ2-7,TRBV3-1/TRBV3-2,CASSQRGAPYYEQYF
15,TRBJ1-1,TRBV29-1,CSVRGPWGLNTEAFF
13,TRBJ1-2,TRBV27,CASSLGPFYGYTF
15,TRBJ1-2,TRBV29-1,CSVSRNRGMNYGYTF
15,TRBJ2-3,TRBV7-3,CASSPMGGLADTQYF
14,TRBJ1-2,TRBV27,CASSLSSPNYGYTF
15,TRBJ2-7,TRBV5-5,CASSLGLDNSYEQYF
14,TRBJ1-1,TRBV4-3,CASSRRFANTEAFF
13,TRBJ2-7,TRBV29-1,CSVVPGDFFEQYF
16,TRBJ1-5,TRBV19,CASSQDGTGKYQPQHF
15,TRBJ1-1,TRBV18,CASSPGSGDGTEAFF
15,TRBJ1-6,TRBV10-3,CAISIWESRSSPLHF
15,TRBJ2-5,TRBV6-7,CASSYPDGQWETQYF
15,TRBJ2-3,TRBV19,CASSIGQVSTDTQYF
16,TRBJ1-3,TRBV4-1,CASSQDLSIPGNTIYF
15,TRBJ2-1,TRBV6-5,CASSFGTGSSDEQFF
12,TRBJ1-4,TRBV29-1,CSVWGGEEKLFF
14,TRBJ1-2,TRBV6-1,CASSEGGTAYGYTF
11,TRBJ2-7,TRBV3-1/TRBV3-2,CASSHAYEQYF
17,TRBJ1-5,TRBV7-8,CASSLAQGVARDQPQHF
14,TRBJ2-3,TRBV9,CASSVEGSTDTQYF
13,TRBJ1-1,TRBV20-1,CSASSRGGTEAFF
15,TRBJ2-1,TRBV9,CASNEGQRGVAEQFF
12,TRBJ1-1,TRBV6-5,CANNRGQGEAFF
13,TRBJ1-2,TRBV12-3/TRBV12-4,CASSPTGVGGYTF
14,TRBJ1-5,TRBV5-1,CASSLGETGQPQHF
15,TRBJ1-2,TRBV6-5,CASSPGPGTTTGYTF
14,TRBJ1-3,TRBV11-2,CASSLQEFGNTIYF
16,TRBJ1-2,TRBV5-1,CASSPGRGINRSGYTF
13,TRBJ2-1,TRBV15,CATSREKGIEQFF
13,TRBJ2-5,TRBV30,CALSGRAGETQYF
15,TRBJ1-5,TRBV6-5,CASRVRAFSNQPQHF
15,TRBJ1-2,TRBV3-1/TRBV3-2,CASSQDPAVNYGYTF
14,TRBJ2-4,TRBV5-6,CASRGWYRKNIQYF
16,TRBJ1-6,TRBV2,CAGSSERVSYNSPLHF
14,TRBJ1-1,TRBV5-1,CASTPAGGNTEAFF
13,TRBJ2-7,TRBV19,CASSIARGDEQYF
18,TRBJ1-2,TRBV5-1,CASSLAIASGTVSYGYTF
14,TRBJ2-7,TRBV4-3,CASSQYRKDYEQYF
11,TRBJ2-5,TRBV19,CASSIQETQYF